The text below deals with one T cell receptor (beta chain). A much larger clone differs by one base, so this may be a read error. The entry originates in a study of post-analysis software for immune sequencing data. TCR beta cDNA libraries had unique molecular identifiers. TCRdb ran MiXCR on the PCR reads and lists one entry per CDR3 protein. Of 150,000 to 200,000 distinct CDR3 sequences in the sample, roughly 30% were seen once. The receptor was derived from a girl aged 10-17 years with multiple sclerosis. Sequenced input: blood.

The CDR3 nucleotides are TGTGCCACCAGTGATAACAGGGAGGACAAAAACATTCAGTACTTC. Its translation: CATSDNREDKNIQYF. This chain uses TRBV24-1 with TRBJ2-5; D possibly uses TRBD1 or TRBD2 (6 bases each). The DNA end is more similar to TRBJ2-4, so the J call may be wrong. There are 15 residues in the CDR3. Germline-derived CDR1 and CDR2 are KGHDR and SFDVKD.